This T cell receptor (beta chain) was sequenced during a study of blood T cells in healthy people across ages. Regarding the study as a whole: When one million T cells were used, diversity estimates were thought to be underestimates. Bulk PBMC profiling left naive and antigen-experienced comparisons inconclusive.

To note about this clonotype: Its antigen is not known.

The CDR3 loop spans 14 amino acids. Trimming pared 5 bases from V and 6 bases from J, leaving 13 bases between. The germline gives CDR1 SGHVS, CDR2 FQNEAQ. PCR was performed a second time for about 7 to 12 cycles using a sample-barcoded 5' primer and a J-beta primer mix. Each CDR3 protein is one row after TCRdb ran MiXCR on the 5' RACE reads. The sample lists approximately 760,000 distinct CDR3 sequences, around 25% occurring once. This sample was shared with a second study, whose subject was T cells of mothers and their children. According to that study: M1S, a second-PCR primer, added sample barcodes and 2-4 random nucleotides.

The sequencing input was blood. This TCR came from a boy aged 5-17 years in good health. The chain recombines TRBV7-8 with TRBJ2-2; maybe TRBD2 (5 bases). The CDR3 DNA reads TGTGCCAGCAGCGGACGAGAGGGCGCCGGGGAGCTGTTTTTT. It is translated as CASSGREGAGELFF. Full variable domain (outside the CDR3, taken from reference TRBV7-8 and TRBJ2-2): GAGVSQSPRYKVAKRGQDVALRCDPISGHVSLFWYQQALGQGPEFLTYFQNEAQLDKSGLPSDRFFAERPEGSVSTLKIQRTQQEDSAVYLCASSGREGAGELFFGEGSRLTVL.